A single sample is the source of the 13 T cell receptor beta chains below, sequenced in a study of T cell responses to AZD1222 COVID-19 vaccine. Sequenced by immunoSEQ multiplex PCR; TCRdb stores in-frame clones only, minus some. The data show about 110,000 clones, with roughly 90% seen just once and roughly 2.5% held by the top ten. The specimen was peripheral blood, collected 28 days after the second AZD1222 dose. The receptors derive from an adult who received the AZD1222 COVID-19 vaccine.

The DNA for the CDR3 is TGTGCCAGCAAGGCATACAGGACAGAAAACACCGGGGAGCTGTTTTTT. The encoded protein is CASKAYRTENTGELFF. The chain recombines TRBV2 with TRBJ2-2, with a possible D match to TRBD1 (6 bases). Germline V gene sequence: CDR1 SNHLY, CDR2 FYNNEI. This CDR3 has 16 residues. Trimming removed 7 bases from V and 2 bases from J, with 17 bases in between.

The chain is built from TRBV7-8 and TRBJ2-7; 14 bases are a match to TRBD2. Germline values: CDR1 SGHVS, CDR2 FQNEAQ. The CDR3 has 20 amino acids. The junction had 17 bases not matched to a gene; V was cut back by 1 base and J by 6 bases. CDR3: CASSLGQGGRTSGGSREQYF. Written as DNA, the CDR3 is TGTGCCAGCAGCTTAGGGCAGGGCGGAAGGACTAGCGGGGGGTCACGCGAGCAGTACTTC.

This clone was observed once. The CDR3 DNA is TGTGCCAGTAGTATCCAACTAGCGGGGGCCTACAATGAGCAGTTCTTC. Amino acid sequence: CASSIQLAGAYNEQFF. The chain combines TRBV19 with TRBJ2-1; 11 bases are a match to TRBD2. The germline CDR1 and CDR2 sequences are LNHDA and SQIVND (reference sequence). With 3 bases clipped from V and 2 bases from J, the junction kept 3 bases outside the gene matches. The length of the CDR3 is 16 residues. Complete variable domain (other parts from reference TRBV19 and TRBJ2-1): DGGITQSPKYLFRKEGQNVTLSCEQNLNHDAMYWYRQDPGQGLRLIYYSQIVNDFQKGDIAEGYSVSREKKESFPLTVTSAQKNPTAFYLCASSIQLAGAYNEQFFGPGTRLTVL.

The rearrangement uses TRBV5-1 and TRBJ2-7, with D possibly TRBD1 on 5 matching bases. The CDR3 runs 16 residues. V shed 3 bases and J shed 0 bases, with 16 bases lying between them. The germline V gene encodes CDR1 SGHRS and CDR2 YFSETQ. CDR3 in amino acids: CASSSDRTSLSYEQYF. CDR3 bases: TGCGCCAGCAGCTCTGACAGAACCAGCCTCTCCTACGAGCAGTACTTC. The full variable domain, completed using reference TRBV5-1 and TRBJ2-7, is KAGVTQTPRYLIKTRGQQVTLSCSPISGHRSVSWYQQTPGQGLQFLFEYFSETQRNKGNFPGRFSGRQFSNSRSEMNVSTLELGDSALYLCASSSDRTSLSYEQYFGPGTRLTVT.

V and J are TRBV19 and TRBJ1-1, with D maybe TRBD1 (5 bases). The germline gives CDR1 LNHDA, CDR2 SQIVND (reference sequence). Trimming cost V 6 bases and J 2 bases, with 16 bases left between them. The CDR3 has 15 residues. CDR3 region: CASREQGGPNTEAFF. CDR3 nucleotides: TGTGCCAGTAGGGAGCAGGGAGGGCCCAACACTGAAGCTTTCTTT.

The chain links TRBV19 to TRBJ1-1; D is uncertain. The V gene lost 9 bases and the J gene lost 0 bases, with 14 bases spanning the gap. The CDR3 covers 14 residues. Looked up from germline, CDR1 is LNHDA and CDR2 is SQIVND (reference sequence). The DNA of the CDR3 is TGTGCCAGACCGACTATGGCCCTGAACACTGAAGCTTTCTTT. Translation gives CARPTMALNTEAFF.

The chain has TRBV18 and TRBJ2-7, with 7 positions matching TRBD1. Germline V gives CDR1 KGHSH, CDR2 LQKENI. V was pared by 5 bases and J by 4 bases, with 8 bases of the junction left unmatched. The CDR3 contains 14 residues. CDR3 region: CASSTRQGWYEQYF. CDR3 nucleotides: TGTGCCAGCTCAACCCGACAGGGATGGTACGAGCAGTACTTC.

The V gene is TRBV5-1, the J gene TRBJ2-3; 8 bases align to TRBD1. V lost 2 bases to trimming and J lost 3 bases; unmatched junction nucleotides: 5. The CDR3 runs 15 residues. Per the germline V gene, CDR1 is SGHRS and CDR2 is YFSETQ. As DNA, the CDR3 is TGCGCCAGCAGCTTAGGACAGGGAGATACAGATACGCAGTATTTT. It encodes CASSLGQGDTDTQYF. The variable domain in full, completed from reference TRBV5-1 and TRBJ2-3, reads KAGVTQTPRYLIKTRGQQVTLSCSPISGHRSVSWYQQTPGQGLQFLFEYFSETQRNKGNFPGRFSGRQFSNSRSEMNVSTLELGDSALYLCASSLGQGDTDTQYFGPGTRLTVL.

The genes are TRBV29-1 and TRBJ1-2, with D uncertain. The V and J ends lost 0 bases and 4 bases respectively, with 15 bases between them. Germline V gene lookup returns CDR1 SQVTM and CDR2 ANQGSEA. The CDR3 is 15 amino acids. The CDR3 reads CSVEDRGNNLYGYTF. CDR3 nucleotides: TGCAGCGTTGAAGATCGAGGGAATAATCTCTATGGCTACACCTTC. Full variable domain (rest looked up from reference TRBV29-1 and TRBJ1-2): SAVISQKPSRDICQRGTSLTIQCQVDSQVTMMFWYRQQPGQSLTLIATANQGSEATYESGFVIDKFPISRPNLTFSTLTVSNMSPEDSSIYLCSVEDRGNNLYGYTFGSGTRLTVV.

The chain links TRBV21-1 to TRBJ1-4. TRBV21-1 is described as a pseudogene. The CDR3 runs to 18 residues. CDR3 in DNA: TGTGCCAGCAGCAAAGTGGGCACGGAGGGTACAACTAATGAAAAACTGTTTTTT. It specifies CASSKVGTEGTTNEKLFF.

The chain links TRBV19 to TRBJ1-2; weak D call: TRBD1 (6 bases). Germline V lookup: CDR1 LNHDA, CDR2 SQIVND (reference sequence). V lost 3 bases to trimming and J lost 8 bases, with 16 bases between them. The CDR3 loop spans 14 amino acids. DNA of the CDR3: TGTGCCAGTAGTATCTCCCCGACAGGAGGAGGCTACACCTTC. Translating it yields CASSISPTGGGYTF.

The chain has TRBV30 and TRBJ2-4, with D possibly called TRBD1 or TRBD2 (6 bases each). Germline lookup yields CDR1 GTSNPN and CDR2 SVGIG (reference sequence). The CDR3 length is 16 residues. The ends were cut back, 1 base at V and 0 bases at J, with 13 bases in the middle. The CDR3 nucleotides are TGTGCCTGGAGTGGGGGTCGGGGGCTAGCCAAAAACATTCAGTACTTC. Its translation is CAWSGGRGLAKNIQYF.

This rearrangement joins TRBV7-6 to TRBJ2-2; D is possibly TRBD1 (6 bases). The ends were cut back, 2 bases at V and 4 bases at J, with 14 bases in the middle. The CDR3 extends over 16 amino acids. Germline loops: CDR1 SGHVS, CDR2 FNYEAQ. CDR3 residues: CASSLSQGWRTGELFF. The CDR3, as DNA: TGTGCCAGCAGCTTAAGCCAGGGGTGGCGCACCGGGGAGCTGTTTTTT.